The T cell receptor beta chain described here comes from a study of T cell responses to AZD1222 COVID-19 vaccine. Profiling relied on immunoSEQ multiplex PCR, and the TCRdb table lists in-frame clones only, not all of them. Among 150,000 to 200,000 clones, over 80% were seen once, and the ten largest hold 2.5% to 3%. Germline-derived CDR1 and CDR2 are SEHNR and FQNEAQ (reference sequence). The V gene lost 3 bases and the J gene lost 4 bases, with 7 bases spanning the gap. CDR3 length: 12 amino acids. The chain has TRBV7-9 and TRBJ2-7; D is undetermined. Sequenced here: peripheral blood, sampled on day 0 of MenACWY control vaccination. The TCR comes from an adult in good health. CDR3: CASSFDFYEQYF. The CDR3 DNA reads TGTGCCAGCAGCTTCGACTTTTACGAGCAGTACTTC.